The text below deals with one T cell receptor beta chain. The antigen is unknown. The data derive from a study of cytomegalovirus exposure and HLA in healthy donors. This CDR3 has 16 residues. The germline gives CDR1 SGHNT, CDR2 YYREEE (reference sequence). J was trimmed by 5 bases and V by 9 bases; bases with no gene match: 13. Study outcomes and limitations: The listing of roughly 160 TCR beta chains classed them as cytomegalovirus-associated. Most subjects had HLA-A and HLA-B alleles reportedly predicted accurately by TCR beta sequences. TCR beta V- and J-gene trimming was later associated with a missense DCLRE1C variant.

Vbeta (60) and Jbeta (13) primers were used in the PCR. Generated by immunoSEQ multiplex PCR, the TCRdb table keeps only in-frame clones and is missing some. Of more than 90,000 clones listed, roughly 80% are singletons. The chain is built from TRBV5-4 and TRBJ2-1, with 11 bases matching TRBD2. The TCR originated in a man aged 25-45 years in good health and CMV-seropositive. The sequenced sample was PBMCs. CDR3 residues: CATTTSGLAAHNEQFF. CDR3 coding DNA: TGTGCCACTACTACCTCGGGACTAGCGGCACACAATGAGCAGTTCTTC.